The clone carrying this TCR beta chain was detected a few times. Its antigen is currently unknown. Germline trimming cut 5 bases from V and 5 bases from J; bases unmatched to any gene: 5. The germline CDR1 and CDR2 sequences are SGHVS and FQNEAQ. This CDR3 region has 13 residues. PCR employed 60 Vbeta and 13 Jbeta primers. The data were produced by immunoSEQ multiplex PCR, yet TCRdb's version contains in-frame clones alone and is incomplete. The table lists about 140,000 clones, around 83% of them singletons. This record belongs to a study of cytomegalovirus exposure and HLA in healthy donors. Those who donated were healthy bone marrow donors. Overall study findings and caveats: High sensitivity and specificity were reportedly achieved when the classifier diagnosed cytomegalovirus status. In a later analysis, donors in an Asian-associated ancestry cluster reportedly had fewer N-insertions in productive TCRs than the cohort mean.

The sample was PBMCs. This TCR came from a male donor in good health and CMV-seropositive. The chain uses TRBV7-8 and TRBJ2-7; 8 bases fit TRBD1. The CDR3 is CASSPWTGNEQYF. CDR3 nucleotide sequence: TGTGCCAGCAGCCCCTGGACAGGGAACGAGCAGTACTTC.